This T cell receptor beta chain was documented in a study of a mutant IDH1 vaccine in newly diagnosed glioma. Study at large: The study started vaccination 4-6 weeks after radiotherapy alone, or with temozolomide cycles. Therapy received beforehand was radiotherapy, temozolomide, or both, with most patients given both. Treated patients had a mean age of roughly 44 years and a sex split that was roughly 60% male and roughly 40% female.

Time point reported: week 11, during vaccination. Doses comprised 300 ug of mutant IDH1 20-mer peptide each, plus topical imiquimod. Concerning this clone: The antigen is unknown.

Germline V gene data show CDR1 as SQVTM and CDR2 as ANQGSEA. Trimming removed 7 bases from V and 1 base from J, with 19 bases in between. The CDR3 runs 15 residues. Clones were read by immunoSEQ multiplex PCR, and TCRdb kept only the in-frame ones, dropping some. The sample shows about 120,000 clones, around 77% of them seen only once. Study-level points and caveats: Vaccine-induced responses were seen in roughly 93% of patients, spanning several MHC alleles.

The rearrangement links TRBV29-1 to TRBJ1-2; D is perhaps TRBD1 (6 bases). This TCR derives from a man between 35 and 55 years old with glioma. The sample here was PBMCs, taken from a glioma patient whose treatment included an IDH1 peptide vaccine. CDR3 amino acids: CSARRLTGFNYGYTF. The CDR3 nucleotides read TGCAGCGCCCGGAGACTGACAGGATTTAACTATGGCTACACCTTC.